This T cell receptor (beta chain) derives from a study of technical replicates of blood from a few donors. Method: immunoSEQ multiplex PCR; TCRdb's copy keeps in-frame clones and lacks some. Of tens of thousands of clones detected, approximately 94% appear once; the ten largest clones hold under 5%. The CDR3 length is 13 residues. Trimming took 4 bases from V and 6 from J, leaving 13 bases between them. Germline lookup yields CDR1 SGHRS and CDR2 YFSETQ. The receptor was derived from a human donor in good health. Some clones in this sample may be carry-over from other donors' samples. The sample comprised PBMCs. This sequence joins TRBV5-1 and TRBJ1-2; D may be TRBD1 (6 bases). The CDR3 region is CASSPQGSDGYTF. The CDR3 nucleotides read TGCGCCAGCAGCCCACAGGGATCGGATGGCTACACCTTC.